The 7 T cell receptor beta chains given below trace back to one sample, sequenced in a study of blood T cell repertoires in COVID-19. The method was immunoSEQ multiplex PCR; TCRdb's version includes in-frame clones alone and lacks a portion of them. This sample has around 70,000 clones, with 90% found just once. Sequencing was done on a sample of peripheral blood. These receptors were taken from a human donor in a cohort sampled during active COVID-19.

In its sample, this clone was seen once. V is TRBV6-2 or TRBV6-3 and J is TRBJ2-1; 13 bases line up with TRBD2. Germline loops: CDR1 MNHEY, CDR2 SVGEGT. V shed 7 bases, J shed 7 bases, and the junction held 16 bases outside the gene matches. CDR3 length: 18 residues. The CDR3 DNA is TGTGCCAGCAACCCCGGGACTAGCGGGAACCCCCCCCGGAATGAGCAGTTCTTC. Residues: CASNPGTSGNPPRNEQFF.

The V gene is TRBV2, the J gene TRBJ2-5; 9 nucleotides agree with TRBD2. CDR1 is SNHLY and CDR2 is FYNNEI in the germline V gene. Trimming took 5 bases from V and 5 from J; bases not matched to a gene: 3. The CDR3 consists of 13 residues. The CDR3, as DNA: TGTGCCAGCAGTACGGCGGGGGGGGAGACCCAGTACTTC. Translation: CASSTAGGETQYF.

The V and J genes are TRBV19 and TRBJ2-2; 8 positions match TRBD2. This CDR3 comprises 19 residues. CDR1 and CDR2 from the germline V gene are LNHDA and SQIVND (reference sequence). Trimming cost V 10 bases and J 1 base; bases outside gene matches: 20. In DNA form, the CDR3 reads TGTGCCACCCAGGTCGGGGAGCGGGAGTATTTTAGGAACACCGGGGAGCTGTTTTTT. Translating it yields CATQVGEREYFRNTGELFF.

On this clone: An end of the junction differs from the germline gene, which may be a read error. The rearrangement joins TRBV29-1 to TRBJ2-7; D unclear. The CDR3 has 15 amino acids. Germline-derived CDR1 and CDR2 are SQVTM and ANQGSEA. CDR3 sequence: CSVEGTGRPSYEQYF. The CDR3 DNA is TGCAGCGTCGAAGGTACTGGGCGCCCGTCCTACGAGCAGTACTTC.

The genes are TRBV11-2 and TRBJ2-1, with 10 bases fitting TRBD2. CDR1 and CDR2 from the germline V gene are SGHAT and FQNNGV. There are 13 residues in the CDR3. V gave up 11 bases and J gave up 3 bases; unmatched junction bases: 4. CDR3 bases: TGTGCCGCGGGGACTAGCGACTACAATGAGCAGTTCTTC. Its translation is CAAGTSDYNEQFF.

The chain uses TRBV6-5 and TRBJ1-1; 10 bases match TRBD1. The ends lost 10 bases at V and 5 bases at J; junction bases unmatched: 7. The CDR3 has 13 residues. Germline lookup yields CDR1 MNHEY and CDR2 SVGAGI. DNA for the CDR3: TGTGCCATTTCCTGGGACAGGGGTACTGAAGCTTTCTTT. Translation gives CAISWDRGTEAFF.

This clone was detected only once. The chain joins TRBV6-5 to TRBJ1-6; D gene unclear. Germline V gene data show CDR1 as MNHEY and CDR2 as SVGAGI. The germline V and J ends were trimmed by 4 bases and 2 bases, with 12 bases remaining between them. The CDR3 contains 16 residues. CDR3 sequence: CASSSPRGTYNSPLHF. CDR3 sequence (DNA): TGTGCCAGCAGTTCCCCGCGGGGTACCTATAATTCACCCCTCCACTTT.